This TCR beta chain was recorded in a study of vaccination effects on CD4 cells after COVID-19. Germline CDR1 is MNHEY and CDR2 is SVGAGI. Between the trimmed V and J ends, which lost 7 bases and 6 bases, there was a span of 21 bases. The CDR3 runs to 15 residues. This clone occurred a few times. Its antigen is unknown. This table comes from immunoSEQ multiplex PCR, and its TCRdb copy is limited to in-frame clones, with some not included. The profile shows tens of thousands of clones, around 81% of them singletons. Sequencing was preceded by expansion of antigen-specific CD4+ T cells with viral peptide pools in the ViraFEST assay. The authors isolated CD4+ T cells after around nine days of culture. The participants, recipients of two vaccine doses, got either BNT162b2 or mRNA-1273.

Sample: CD4+ T cells from PBMCs cultured with SARS-CoV-2 spike peptides, taken after COVID-19 vaccination. The rearrangement uses TRBV6-5 and TRBJ1-1, with D unresolved. This clonotype originated in a human donor who received a COVID-19 vaccine. Some clones in this sample may be carry-over from other donors' samples. The CDR3 coding sequence is TGTGCCAGCAACTTGGGCGGGTCCAATAGGGCTGAAGCTTTCTTT. Translating it yields CASNLGGSNRAEAFF.